The 30 T cell receptor beta chains presented below share a single source sample, sequenced in a study of T cell repertoires in cytomegalovirus infection (dated by TCRdb to between 2019 and 2020). Interpreted using the paper, the treatment or condition label stands for: in vitro stimulation with specific CMV peptide epitopes to enrich CMV-specific T cells. Which antigens these TCRs recognize remains unknown. The instrument given in TCRdb is Illumina HiSeq 1500. Through fastp at Q25 and MiXCR, TCRdb rebuilt clones from the public reads, retaining in-frame beta chains. Duplicate CDR3 protein sequences are folded into a single record with the most common DNA and genes. A total of tens of thousands of distinct CDR3 sequences appear in this sample, 20% to 30% of them only once. The ten largest clones capture 50% of the sample. The sample here was CD8+ T cells from cultured PBMCs, taken from culture after CMV antigen stimulation. All receptors derive from a human donor in good health (CMV status not recorded). Some clones in this sample may be carry-over from other donors' samples.

Only a few counts were recorded for this clonotype. The chain recombines TRBV29-1 with TRBJ2-2; TRBD1 is a possible D gene (6 bases). This CDR3 spans 13 amino acids. Trimming stripped 6 bases from V and 2 bases from J, with 10 bases between. The germline gives CDR1 SQVTM, CDR2 ANQGSEA. The CDR3: CSVGRGNTGELFF. The CDR3, as DNA: TGCAGCGTGGGCAGGGGAAACACCGGGGAGCTGTTTTTT.

This clonotype showed up many times. The genes are TRBV7-9 and TRBJ1-1; unclear D gene. The CDR3 is 12 amino acids. The germline gives CDR1 SEHNR, CDR2 FQNEAQ (reference sequence). With 5 bases removed from V and 3 bases from J, the gap between germline ends came to 7 bases. The CDR3 reads CASSPMDTEAFF. Here the CDR3 DNA reads TGTGCCAGCAGCCCAATGGACACTGAAGCTTTCTTT.

This clonotype was found a few times. J is TRBJ1-2 and V is TRBV6-1, with no clear D. V lost 6 bases and J 1 base, leaving 9 bases between the germline ends. The CDR3 covers 13 residues. Germline CDR1 and CDR2: MNHNS and SASEGT. CDR3 amino acids: CASREHLNYGYTF. CDR3 nucleotide sequence: TGTGCCAGCAGAGAGCACCTTAACTATGGCTACACCTTC.

The chain is built from TRBV7-9 and TRBJ2-2, with D maybe TRBD2 (5 bases). Trimming shortened V by 2 bases and J by 4 bases, and 8 bases separated the two germline ends. The CDR3 consists of 14 residues. Per the germline V gene, CDR1 is SEHNR and CDR2 is FQNEAQ (reference sequence). The CDR3 protein is CASSLLASTGELFF. The DNA of the CDR3 is TGTGCCAGCAGCTTACTAGCCAGCACCGGGGAGCTGTTTTTT.

Only a few counts were recorded for this clonotype. This sequence joins TRBV4-3 and TRBJ1-1; weak D call: TRBD1 (6 bases). V was cut by 0 bases and J by 3 bases, with 11 bases left in between. This CDR3 is 15 amino acids long. Germline CDR1 LGHNA, CDR2 YSLEER. This CDR3 is CASSQDGGRDTEAFF. The CDR3 DNA reads TGCGCCAGCAGCCAAGATGGGGGCAGGGACACTGAAGCTTTCTTT.

The V and J genes are TRBV15 and TRBJ1-4, with 7 bases aligning to TRBD1. The CDR3 runs to 13 residues. The V and J ends lost 8 bases and 4 bases, in that order; junction bases with no gene match: 4. CDR1 LNHNV and CDR2 YYDKDF come from the germline V gene (reference sequence). CDR3 region: CATADRVNEKLFF. The CDR3 DNA reads TGTGCCACCGCCGACAGGGTTAATGAAAAACTGTTTTTT.

This clonotype turned up a few times. The chain is built from TRBV27 and TRBJ1-1, with TRBD1 matching 7 bases. This CDR3 is 21 amino acids long. Germline-derived CDR1 and CDR2 are MNHEY and SMNVEV (reference sequence). J gave up 0 bases and V 5 bases, and 24 bases lay outside the gene matches. The CDR3 reads CASSTLRGRIGTVPMNTEAFF. The CDR3 DNA is TGTGCCAGCAGTACCCTTCGAGGGCGGATTGGGACAGTACCCATGAACACTGAAGCTTTCTTT.

Many counts were recorded for this clonotype. The chain recombines TRBV7-8 with TRBJ2-1, with TRBD1 matching 10 bases. This CDR3 contains 15 residues. In germline, CDR1 is SGHVS, CDR2 FQNEAQ. Trimming cost V 5 bases and J 4 bases; bases outside gene matches: 5. CDR3 sequence reads: CASSQGQGHYNEQFF. The CDR3 coding sequence is TGTGCCAGCAGCCAGGGACAGGGGCATTACAATGAGCAGTTCTTC. Full variable domain (outside the CDR3, taken from reference TRBV7-8 and TRBJ2-1): GAGVSQSPRYKVAKRGQDVALRCDPISGHVSLFWYQQALGQGPEFLTYFQNEAQLDKSGLPSDRFFAERPEGSVSTLKIQRTQQEDSAVYLCASSQGQGHYNEQFFGPGTRLTVL.

The rearrangement joins TRBV12-3 or TRBV12-4 to TRBJ1-1; D not certain. CDR3 size: 16 residues. Deletions cut 3 bases from V and 1 base from J, with 15 bases between. CDR3 sequence: CASSFARERANTEAFF. The CDR3 DNA is TGTGCCAGCAGTTTTGCTAGGGAAAGGGCGAACACTGAAGCTTTCTTT.

This chain links TRBV12-5 with TRBJ2-1; no firm D call. Germline-derived CDR1 and CDR2 are LGHNT and FRNRAP. This CDR3 has 11 amino acids. Trimming took 7 bases from V and 4 from J, leaving 5 bases between them. This CDR3 is CASEAYNEQFF. In nucleotides, the CDR3 is TGTGCTAGTGAGGCGTACAATGAGCAGTTCTTC.

This clonotype showed up just a few times. The V gene is TRBV4-3, the J gene TRBJ2-3, with 13 bases aligning to TRBD2. The CDR3 is 19 amino acids. The germline V gene has CDR1 LGHNA and CDR2 YSLEER. The V gene end was trimmed by 0 bases and the J gene end by 5 bases; junction bases not matched to a gene: 11. CDR3 sequence reads: CASSQESTSGGRQKDTQYF. CDR3 DNA: TGCGCCAGCAGCCAAGAGTCGACTAGCGGGGGGCGGCAGAAAGATACGCAGTATTTT.

V gene TRBV19 combines with J gene TRBJ2-2; TRBD1 aligns across 8 bases. Looked up from germline, CDR1 is LNHDA and CDR2 is SQIVND (reference sequence). The CDR3 is 14 residues long. The V gene end was trimmed by 5 bases and the J gene end by 5 bases; junction bases not matched to a gene: 4. The CDR3 DNA sequence: TGTGCCAGTAGTTTTACAGGGGGGACCGGGGAGCTGTTTTTT. As protein: CASSFTGGTGELFF.

With regard to this clonotype: One junction end disagrees with the germline gene, perhaps due to a read error. The V call is TRBV2, the J call TRBJ1-4; weak D call: TRBD1 (5 bases). This CDR3 has 15 residues. CDR1 and CDR2 from the germline V gene are SNHLY and FYNNEI. The CDR3 DNA sequence: TGTGCCAGCAGTGAAGCGAGGGGAACTATTGAAAAACTGTTTTTT. Amino acids: CASSEARGTIEKLFF.

This clonotype was observed a few times. V is TRBV7-9 and J is TRBJ1-2, with no clear D. CDR3 length equals 13 residues. The V end lost 0 bases, the J end lost 6 bases, and 8 bases lay between the germline ends. Germline V gene data show CDR1 as SEHNR and CDR2 as FQNEAQ (reference sequence). The CDR3 here is CASSLAKADGYTF. The CDR3 bases are TGTGCCAGCAGCTTAGCAAAAGCGGATGGCTACACCTTC.

This clonotype was seen more than once but under ten times. The chain carries TRBV27 and TRBJ1-2; a possible D gene is TRBD1 (5 bases). Trimming took 5 bases from V and 9 from J, leaving 19 bases between them. Per the germline V gene, CDR1 is MNHEY and CDR2 is SMNVEV (reference sequence). The CDR3 runs 14 residues. In nucleotides, the CDR3 is TGTGCCAGCAGTCCCCCGGGTCCGGGGCAGCGCTACACCTTC. This translates into CASSPPGPGQRYTF.

The rearrangement uses TRBV5-1 and TRBJ2-5; D is undetermined. CDR3 length equals 11 residues. Trimming took off 3 bases at V and 5 bases at J, with 5 bases between the two ends. Germline V gene data show CDR1 as SGHRS and CDR2 as YFSETQ. CDR3 protein: CASSYSETQYF. CDR3 in DNA: TGCGCCAGCAGCTATTCTGAGACCCAGTACTTC.

V is TRBV5-6 and J is TRBJ1-6; D remains ambiguous. Per the germline V gene, CDR1 is SGHDT and CDR2 is YYEEEE. V lost 4 bases, J lost 0 bases, and 11 bases lay in between. CDR3 length: 16 residues. This CDR3 reads CASSQDLSSYNSPLHF. CDR3 in DNA: TGTGCCAGCAGCCAAGACCTGAGCTCCTATAATTCACCCCTCCACTTT.

The rearrangement joins TRBV6-6 to TRBJ1-2, with 7 bases lining up with TRBD1. The CDR3 is 17 residues long. Germline V lookup: CDR1 MNHNY, CDR2 SVGAGI (reference sequence). The junction had 18 bases not matched to a gene; V was cut back by 3 bases and J by 8 bases. The CDR3 here is CASSYPPDRMAYNGYTF. CDR3 sequence (DNA): TGTGCCAGCAGTTATCCCCCGGACAGGATGGCGTATAACGGCTACACCTTC.

This clonotype was detected once. V is TRBV2 and J is TRBJ1-4; D is unclear. V was cut by 1 base and J by 5 bases, with 8 bases left in between. The CDR3 extends over 14 amino acids. Germline V CDR1 and CDR2: SNHLY, FYNNEI. CDR3 sequence (DNA): TGTGCCAGCAGTGAAGGGGGAACGAATGAAAAACTGTTTTTT. Amino acids: CASSEGGTNEKLFF.

Many counts were recorded for this clonotype. This chain joins TRBV10-2 and TRBJ2-7; TRBD1 is a possible D gene (5 bases). Germline V lookup: CDR1 WSHSY, CDR2 SAAADI. The CDR3 consists of 13 residues. Trimming pared 6 bases from V and 5 bases from J, leaving 14 bases between. Here the CDR3 reads CASRAIQGDEQYF. The CDR3 DNA reads TGCGCCAGCAGGGCCATTCAAGGGGACGAGCAGTACTTC.

This clonotype was observed many times. The V call is TRBV12-3 or TRBV12-4, the J call TRBJ2-4; 7 bases fit TRBD1. This CDR3 spans 16 amino acids. V was pared by 6 bases and J by 0 bases, with 8 bases of the junction left unmatched. CDR3 sequence: CASSSDRALAKNIQYF. The CDR3 DNA is TGTGCCAGCAGCTCTGACAGGGCGCTAGCCAAAAACATTCAGTACTTC.

The chain has TRBV10-1 and TRBJ2-1, with 12 bases matching TRBD2. Germline V gene lookup returns CDR1 WNHNN and CDR2 SYGVQD (reference sequence). The CDR3 spans 16 residues. V lost 2 bases and J lost 10; bases outside the gene matches: 9. Written as DNA, the CDR3 is TGCGCCAGCAGTGAGAGTTTGACTAGCGGGAGTCGGGAGCAGTTCTTC. It yields the protein CASSESLTSGSREQFF.

This clonotype occurred many times. The chain is built from TRBV12-3 or TRBV12-4 and TRBJ1-1; D gene ambiguous. The CDR3 has 13 amino acids. Trimming took 4 bases from V and 1 from J, leaving 7 bases between them. This CDR3 is CASSSGPNTEAFF. In DNA form, the CDR3 reads TGTGCCAGCAGTTCGGGCCCGAACACTGAAGCTTTCTTT.

The chain is built from TRBV18 and TRBJ2-4, with TRBD1 matching over 11 bases. The CDR3 covers 19 residues. Germline V gives CDR1 KGHSH, CDR2 LQKENI. The V and J ends lost 3 bases and 5 bases, in that order; junction bases with no gene match: 15. The CDR3 region has the DNA TGTGCCAGCTCACCGTTTGGACAGGGGGCACGATCTTCCCAAAACATTCAGTACTTC. It specifies CASSPFGQGARSSQNIQYF.

This clonotype was observed at least ten times. The chain carries TRBV7-9 and TRBJ2-2, with D perhaps TRBD1 (5 bases). The germline V and J ends were trimmed by 1 base and 2 bases, with 8 bases remaining between them. This CDR3 has 15 residues. Germline CDR1 and CDR2: SEHNR and FQNEAQ (reference sequence). CDR3 coding DNA: TGTGCCAGCAGCTTAGGTGGGGCCAACACCGGGGAGCTGTTTTTT. Residues: CASSLGGANTGELFF. The full variable domain, rest sourced from reference TRBV7-9 and TRBJ2-2, is DTGVSQNPRHKITKRGQNVTFRCDPISEHNRLYWYRQTLGQGPEFLTYFQNEAQLEKSRLLSDRFSAERPKGSFSTLEIQRTEQGDSAMYLCASSLGGANTGELFFGEGSRLTVL.

This clonotype has a count of ten or more. The gene calls are TRBV19 and TRBJ2-7, with D possibly being TRBD1 (5 bases). The CDR3 runs 14 residues. V lost 1 base, J lost 3 bases, and 10 bases lay in between. Per germline, CDR1 LNHDA and CDR2 SQIVND (reference sequence). The CDR3 is CASSIGDSVYEQYF. The DNA for the CDR3 is TGTGCCAGTAGTATAGGCGACAGCGTCTACGAGCAGTACTTC.

The chain carries TRBV14 and TRBJ2-1; D gene unclear. CDR1 SGHDN and CDR2 FVKESK come from the germline V gene. The CDR3 is made up of 13 amino acids. V gave up 1 base and J gave up 6 bases, with 7 bases separating them. CDR3 in amino acids: CASSQASVNEQFF. The CDR3, as DNA: TGTGCCAGCAGCCAAGCGTCCGTCAATGAGCAGTTCTTC. The whole variable domain, filled in from reference TRBV14 and TRBJ2-1, reads EAGVTQFPSHSVIEKGQTVTLRCDPISGHDNLYWYRRVMGKEIKFLLHFVKESKQDESGMPNNRFLAERTGGTYSTLKVQPAELEDSGVYFCASSQASVNEQFFGPGTRLTVL.

This clonotype has more than one count but fewer than ten. This CDR3 reads CASSSQGGGDTQYF. The CDR3 DNA reads as TGCGCCAGCAGCTCCCAGGGCGGGGGAGATACGCAGTATTTT. This chain connects TRBV5-1 to TRBJ2-3, with 7 bases fitting TRBD2. V was clipped by 3 bases and J by 5 bases; unmatched bases: 6. The CDR3 totals 14 residues. The germline gives CDR1 SGHRS, CDR2 YFSETQ.

This chain connects TRBV5-1 to TRBJ1-6; D is unclear. CDR1 and CDR2 (germline): SGHRS, YFSETQ. Trimming removed 0 bases from V and 7 bases from J, with 11 bases in between. The CDR3 sequence is 15 residues long. The CDR3 protein is CASSLVTGGNSPLHF. Here the CDR3 DNA reads TGCGCCAGCAGCTTGGTCACGGGAGGGAATTCACCCCTCCACTTT.

The CDR3 spells CASSQTARGRRDGYTF. CDR3 DNA sequence: TGTGCCAGCAGCCAAACAGCCCGGGGAAGAAGGGATGGCTACACCTTC. V gene TRBV7-9 combines with J gene TRBJ1-2; no clear D. The V and J ends lost 5 bases and 6 bases respectively, with 22 bases between them. The CDR3 extends over 16 amino acids. From germline, CDR1 is SEHNR and CDR2 FQNEAQ (reference sequence).